Shown below are 28 T cell receptor beta chains from a single sample sequenced in a study of human T cells and chemical hapten exposure (dated by TCRdb to 2020 to 2022). Libraries were prepared through RACE. Sequenced using a NextSeq 500. Through fastp at Q25 and MiXCR, TCRdb rebuilt clones from the public reads, retaining in-frame beta chains. Merged by CDR3 protein, the rows form single entries marked with the most common genes and DNA. The table for this sample lists about 200,000 distinct CDR3 sequences; about 25% of them were counted only once. The top ten clones comprise 2% to 2.5% of the sample. The sample's time point label, in plain terms: patch test 3, about 24 weeks after DPC sensitization. The sample's treatment or condition label, in plain terms: therapeutic diphenylcyclopropenone sensitization with weekly scalp DPC. This material consisted of whole blood, taken in connection with sensitization to the hapten diphenylcyclopropenone (DPC). These receptor sequences come from a woman aged 40 to 50 with alopecia areata. Some clones in this sample may be carry-over from other donors' samples.

The gene calls are TRBV30 and TRBJ2-2; D is possibly TRBD1 or TRBD2 (6 bases each). The CDR3 is made up of 14 amino acids. V lost 8 bases, J lost 4 bases, and 17 bases lay in between. In germline, CDR1 is GTSNPN, CDR2 SVGIG (reference sequence). In DNA, the CDR3 is TGTGCCGGGGGGCGGTCCAGGCCCACCGGGGAGCTGTTTTTT. Translation gives CAGGRSRPTGELFF.

This chain links TRBV20-1 with TRBJ2-7; 12 nucleotides match TRBD2. J lost 5 bases, V lost 3 bases, and 5 bases had no gene match. Germline CDR1 is DFQATT and CDR2 is SNEGSKA (reference sequence). This CDR3 has 14 amino acids. CDR3 nucleotide sequence: TGCAGTGCTAGTGGACTAGCGGGACTCCACGAGCAGTACTTC. Translating it yields CSASGLAGLHEQYF.

This rearrangement joins TRBV12-3 or TRBV12-4 to TRBJ1-6, with no clear D. This CDR3 comprises 15 residues. V was pared by 5 bases and J by 10 bases, with 18 bases between. The CDR3 loop reads CASSPPGTAGSPLHF. The CDR3 region has the DNA TGTGCCAGCAGTCCCCCGGGAACAGCAGGCTCACCCCTCCACTTT.

This clonotype has only a few counts. The rearrangement links TRBV20-1 to TRBJ1-4, with TRBD1 matching 9 bases. V shed 2 bases, J shed 4 bases, and the junction held 8 bases outside the gene matches. This CDR3 is built from 16 residues. The V gene's germline CDR1 is DFQATT and CDR2 SNEGSKA (reference sequence). Written as DNA, the CDR3 is TGCAGTGCTAGACCGCCGCGACAGGGGGGTAATGAAAAACTGTTTTTT. This sequence encodes CSARPPRQGGNEKLFF.

This sequence joins TRBV7-2 and TRBJ1-2; TRBD1 is a possible D gene (6 bases). This CDR3 region has 14 residues. Germline V gene data show CDR1 as SGHTA and CDR2 as FQGNSA. Trimming stripped 8 bases from V and 6 bases from J, with 19 bases between. The CDR3 reads CASRDRLEWNGYTF. The CDR3 nucleotides are TGTGCCAGCCGAGACAGGCTAGAATGGAATGGCTACACCTTC.

This clonotype occurred a few times. V is TRBV6-2 or TRBV6-3 and J is TRBJ2-1; D gene ambiguous. Trimming removed 7 bases at V and 9 bases at J, with 31 bases between. Germline V lookup: CDR1 MNHEY, CDR2 SVGEGT. This CDR3 is built from 18 residues. CDR3 in amino acids: CASTYGPITFVGVAEQFF. CDR3 nucleotide sequence: TGTGCCAGCACCTACGGCCCGATTACCTTTGTTGGAGTGGCTGAGCAGTTCTTC.

This clonotype was counted only a few times. The V gene is TRBV3-1, the J gene TRBJ1-4; weak D call: TRBD1 (5 bases). Trimming cost V 3 bases and J 5 bases, with 16 bases left between them. CDR1 LGHDT and CDR2 YNNKEL come from the germline V gene (reference sequence). The CDR3 runs to 16 residues. The CDR3 coding sequence is TGTGCCAGCAGCCATGGGAGACAGAAGAGAAATGAAAAACTGTTTTTT. Translating gives CASSHGRQKRNEKLFF.

The rearrangement joins TRBV27 to TRBJ2-7, with a tentative D call TRBD1 (6 bases). CDR3 length: 15 residues. Trimming removed 4 bases at V and 2 bases at J, with 15 bases between. Germline CDR1 and CDR2: MNHEY and SMNVEV (reference sequence). In DNA form, the CDR3 reads TGTGCCAGCAGTTCTAACAGGGCTATGACCTACGAGCAGTACTTC. Amino acid sequence: CASSSNRAMTYEQYF.

This clonotype showed up just a few times. The gene calls are TRBV7-8 and TRBJ2-6; 7 bases map to TRBD2. The CDR3 has 16 residues. CDR1 and CDR2 from the germline V gene are SGHVS and FQNEAQ. V lost 4 bases, J lost 0 bases, and 3 bases stayed unmatched. As DNA, the CDR3 is TGTGCCAGCAGCTCCCCGGGGGGCTCTGGGGCCAACGTCCTGACTTTC. It specifies CASSSPGGSGANVLTF.

The chain is built from TRBV9 and TRBJ1-1; D may be TRBD1 (5 bases). This CDR3 spans 15 amino acids. V was pared by 0 bases and J by 4 bases, with 13 bases between. Germline V gene sequence: CDR1 SGDLS, CDR2 YYNGEE. CDR3 in amino acids: CASSVVPRGTTEAFF. CDR3 nucleotide sequence: TGTGCCAGCAGCGTAGTCCCCCGGGGGACCACTGAAGCTTTCTTT.

There are many counts of this clonotype. This chain joins TRBV7-9 and TRBJ1-1; TRBD1 aligns across 9 bases. After removal of 2 bases from V and 5 bases from J, the junction contained 6 bases not matched to a gene. The CDR3 is 15 residues long. Per the germline V gene, CDR1 is SEHNR and CDR2 is FQNEAQ (reference sequence). The CDR3 DNA reads TGTGCCAGCAGCTTACAAGGGACAGGGACGACTGAAGCTTTCTTT. Translating gives CASSLQGTGTTEAFF.

Regarding this clonotype: A junction end diverges from the germline sequence, so it may reflect a read error. J is TRBJ1-5 and V is TRBV7-2; 11 bases map to TRBD1. CDR1 and CDR2 (germline): SGHTA, FQGNSA. The CDR3 loop spans 18 amino acids. The CDR3 loop reads CASSFMAGTGGSYQPQHF. CDR3 coding DNA: TGTGCCAGCAGCTTTATGGCCGGGACAGGGGGTAGCTATCAGCCCCAGCATTTT.

This clonotype appeared a few times. This chain links TRBV20-1 with TRBJ2-5; D possibly matches TRBD1 or TRBD2 (6 bases each). V was clipped by 4 bases and J by 5 bases, with 17 bases between them. Germline V gene data show CDR1 as DFQATT and CDR2 as SNEGSKA (reference sequence). CDR3 length: 14 amino acids. The CDR3 region has the DNA TGCAGTGCTAATTACGGGGGCGGGTCGGAGACCCAGTACTTC. Its translation: CSANYGGGSETQYF.

The chain is built from TRBV6-5 and TRBJ1-5, with TRBD1 as a possible D gene (5 bases). Germline V CDR1 and CDR2: MNHEY, SVGAGI. The V end lost 2 bases, the J end lost 3 bases, and 26 bases lay between the germline ends. The CDR3 has 20 residues. The CDR3: CASSYEYRRVRDGYNQPQHF. CDR3 DNA sequence: TGTGCCAGCAGTTACGAGTATAGAAGGGTCCGGGACGGCTACAATCAGCCCCAGCATTTT.

This CDR3 is CASSSLLGREGLNEQFF. CDR3 in DNA: TGTGCCAGCAGTTCCCTCCTCGGTCGGGAGGGCCTAAATGAGCAGTTCTTC. The chain has TRBV27 and TRBJ2-1; 8 nucleotides agree with TRBD2. The CDR3 consists of 17 residues. The germline V gene encodes CDR1 MNHEY and CDR2 SMNVEV (reference sequence). Trimming removed 4 bases from V and 7 bases from J; junction bases left unmatched: 15.

The table lists this clonotype with a few counts. The V and J genes are TRBV7-2 and TRBJ2-7; D gene unclear. V lost 3 bases to trimming and J lost 6 bases, with 9 bases between them. The CDR3 totals 12 residues. Germline V gene sequence: CDR1 SGHTA, CDR2 FQGNSA. CDR3 amino acids: CASSLASVEQYF. The CDR3 DNA sequence: TGTGCCAGCAGCTTGGCCAGCGTCGAGCAGTACTTC.

This clonotype was counted a few times. J is TRBJ2-3 and V is TRBV4-2; D possibly corresponds to TRBD2 (5 bases). The germline gives CDR1 LGHNA, CDR2 YNFKEQ. V gave up 4 bases and J gave up 2 bases, with 16 bases separating them. The CDR3 is 16 residues long. The CDR3 loop is CASSPTLAYLTDTQYF. The CDR3 DNA reads TGTGCCAGCAGCCCTACCTTAGCGTACCTCACAGATACGCAGTATTTT.

The rearrangement links TRBV7-8 to TRBJ1-2; a possible D gene is TRBD1 (5 bases). V lost 4 bases, J lost 2 bases, and 14 bases lay in between. The germline V gene encodes CDR1 SGHVS and CDR2 FQNEAQ. CDR3 length: 15 residues. In DNA, the CDR3 is TGTGCCAGCAGCTCGGATTGGGGGGTGAACTATGGCTACACCTTC. The encoded protein is CASSSDWGVNYGYTF.

The V gene is TRBV5-6, the J gene TRBJ2-1; TRBD1 matches 8 bases. The CDR3 is made up of 15 amino acids. CDR1 is SGHDT, CDR2 YYEEEE, per germline. Trimming cost V 3 bases and J 0 bases; bases outside gene matches: 2. As DNA, the CDR3 is TGTGCCAGCAGCTGGACAGGGCGCTCCTACAATGAGCAGTTCTTC. Protein: CASSWTGRSYNEQFF.

This clonotype was observed a few times. V and J are TRBV29-1 and TRBJ2-7, with D possibly being TRBD2 (6 bases). CDR3 size: 16 residues. Germline V gene lookup returns CDR1 SQVTM and CDR2 ANQGSEA. The V gene lost 6 bases and the J gene lost 5 bases, with 26 bases spanning the gap. The CDR3 DNA reads as TGCAGCGTGGCACAACTAACGGGGAGGTCTTATAACGAGCAGTACTTC. This translates into CSVAQLTGRSYNEQYF.

V usage is TRBV20-1 and J usage is TRBJ1-2; the D gene is possibly TRBD1 (5 bases). The CDR3 has 14 residues. The V gene's germline CDR1 is DFQATT and CDR2 SNEGSKA (reference sequence). Trimming shortened V by 5 bases and J by 4 bases, and 17 bases separated the two germline ends. The DNA for the CDR3 is TGCAGTGCTCCCTGCGGGGGTCGGGGCTATGGCTACACCTTC. Amino acids: CSAPCGGRGYGYTF.

This chain uses TRBV28 with TRBJ1-1, with TRBD1 as a possible D gene (5 bases). CDR3 size: 16 residues. Deletions cut 3 bases from V and 3 bases from J, with 17 bases between. Germline assignment: CDR1 MDHEN and CDR2 SYDVKM. Here the CDR3 reads CASSFWEGTRDTEAFF. CDR3 coding DNA: TGTGCCAGCAGTTTTTGGGAAGGGACCCGGGACACTGAAGCTTTCTTT. Supplemented by reference TRBV28 and TRBJ1-1, the full variable domain reads DVKVTQSSRYLVKRTGEKVFLECVQDMDHENMFWYRQDPGLGLRLIYFSYDVKMKEKGDIPEGYSVSREKKERFSLILESASTNQTSMYLCASSFWEGTRDTEAFFGQGTRLTVV.

The chain uses TRBV2 and TRBJ2-1; 9 nucleotides line up with TRBD2. This CDR3 region has 19 residues. With V trimmed by 0 bases and J by 2 bases, 11 bases remained unmatched. Germline values: CDR1 SNHLY, CDR2 FYNNEI. The CDR3 spells CASSEAWSRRGGAYNEQFF. CDR3 bases: TGTGCCAGCAGTGAAGCGTGGTCCCGTCGCGGGGGGGCCTACAATGAGCAGTTCTTC.

Only a few counts were recorded for this clonotype. The junction shows a germline mismatch at one end, possibly a read error. This chain connects TRBV4-3 to TRBJ1-1; TRBD1 might be the D (5 bases). This CDR3 has 13 residues. Germline V gene data show CDR1 as LGHNA and CDR2 as YSLEER. CDR3 DNA: TGCGTCAGCGGCGACAGCGGAGTCACTGAAGCTTTCTTT. It codes for CVSGDSGVTEAFF.

V and J are TRBV7-9 and TRBJ2-1; maybe TRBD1 (6 bases). The V gene's germline CDR1 is SEHNR and CDR2 FQNEAQ (reference sequence). The CDR3 has 16 residues. V lost 4 bases, J lost 3 bases, and 16 bases lay in between. The CDR3 DNA sequence: TGTGCCAGCAGCTCATGGGGGACAAGGGACTACAATGAGCAGTTCTTC. It specifies CASSSWGTRDYNEQFF.

This clonotype was recorded many times. The chain couples TRBV7-9 to TRBJ2-5, with D possibly matching TRBD2 (5 bases). The V gene lost 5 bases and the J gene lost 3 bases, with 19 bases spanning the gap. CDR3 size: 16 residues. Germline-derived CDR1 and CDR2 are SEHNR and FQNEAQ (reference sequence). The CDR3 DNA sequence: TGTGCCAGCAGCCCTACCATGGGTCGGCGGGAAGAGACCCAGTACTTC. It yields the protein CASSPTMGRREETQYF. Full variable domain (remainder filled in from reference TRBV7-9 and TRBJ2-5): DTGVSQNPRHKITKRGQNVTFRCDPISEHNRLYWYRQTLGQGPEFLTYFQNEAQLEKSRLLSDRFSAERPKGSFSTLEIQRTEQGDSAMYLCASSPTMGRREETQYFGPGTRLLVL.

This clonotype was seen a few times. The chain links TRBV6-5 to TRBJ1-2; 9 bases agree with TRBD1. CDR3 size: 14 residues. V gave up 6 bases and J gave up 4 bases; unmatched junction bases: 6. Germline CDR1 reads MNHEY; CDR2 reads SVGAGI. CDR3 in amino acids: CASRPGQGTYGYTF. DNA of the CDR3: TGTGCCAGCAGGCCCGGACAGGGGACCTATGGCTACACCTTC.

The chain joins TRBV6-5 to TRBJ2-3; D uncertain. The CDR3 totals 11 residues. CDR1 and CDR2 from the germline V gene are MNHEY and SVGAGI. V lost 8 bases to trimming and J lost 6 bases, with 9 bases between them. The chain's CDR3 is CASRLYDTQYF. The CDR3 DNA reads TGTGCCAGCCGCCTATACGATACGCAGTATTTT.